This T cell receptor beta chain is from a study of CD8 T cells in ankylosing spondylitis listed by TCRdb under 2017. Looking at the study overall: The study set out to find disease-linked TCR variants by profiling T cell receptor beta repertoires in ankylosing spondylitis patients and healthy donors. The whole study cohort included over a hundred healthy donors and some 27 ankylosing spondylitis patients. Peripheral blood was sampled, and synovial fluid was additionally collected from ankylosing spondylitis patients.

The CDR3, cysteine through phenylalanine, is 13 amino acids long. This entry keeps only the CDR3 DNA: 39 bases, framed from base 1. The germline V gene (reference sequence) gives CDR1 as MNHEY and CDR2 as SMNVEV. The trim is 1 base for V and 4 bases for J, with a gap of 8 bases between the germline ends. Instrument on record: Illumina HiSeq 2500. Quantitative 5'-RACE with molecular barcodes was the method used to prepare the TCR beta libraries. The paper's data handling went like this. A new computational method based on a probabilistic model of VDJ rearrangement was used to identify disease-linked TCR variants. TCRdb reprocessed the public reads (quality trimming at Q25 with fastp, clone calling with MiXCR) and kept in-frame beta chains. Rows with one shared CDR3 protein collapse into an entry with the most common genes and DNA. Clone size and V and J calls follow TCRdb, not the original study. In all, the sample holds a few hundred thousand distinct CDR3 sequences, and 18% of those were seen once. Jointly, the top ten make up under 40% of the sample.

What the research found in general, with its limitations: Blood from ankylosing spondylitis patients appeared to be characterized by a TCR beta motif composed of under 10 highly homologous amino acid variants. The disease-linked clones had a CD8+ phenotype and were found at relatively low frequencies in peripheral blood. Some TCR beta motif variants had previously been reported in synovial fluid and blood of reactive arthritis patients, which suggested common disease-initiation mechanisms. According to the report, matched synovial fluid samples from ankylosing spondylitis patients were significantly enriched for the disease-linked clones.

Many counts were recorded for this clonotype. Its antigen specificity is not known. It has no much larger one-base neighbor in the sample; base qualities were not kept. Sequencing was carried out using blood, either unsorted or a sorted T cell fraction (not recorded which). This TCR came from a male donor with ankylosing spondylitis or in good health (not recorded which). The V and J genes are TRBV27 and TRBJ2-7; the D element could tentatively be TRBD1 or TRBD2, as 6 bases agree for each. The DNA sequence reads TGTGCCAGCAGTTTATTAGGGGGGTACGAGCAGTACTTC. This gives the protein CASSLLGGYEQYF.